The 9 T cell receptor beta chains below were found in one sample sequenced in a study of shared clonotypes between healthy human individuals. The data were produced by immunoSEQ multiplex PCR, yet TCRdb's version contains in-frame clones alone and is incomplete. This sample has some 92,000 clones, with roughly 50% found just once. Sequenced sample: PBMCs. The receptors come from a woman in her forties in good health. Some clones in this sample may be carry-over from other donors' samples.

This clone was seen only a few times. The rearrangement uses TRBV5-1 and TRBJ1-2, with TRBD1 as a possible D gene (5 bases). V lost 0 bases to trimming and J lost 6 bases, with 12 bases between them. The CDR3 runs 14 residues. Germline V CDR1 and CDR2: SGHRS, YFSETQ. CDR3 DNA: TGCGCCAGCAGCTTGGAGGCAGGGCTGGATGGCTACACCTTC. Translation gives CASSLEAGLDGYTF.

This chain links TRBV29-1 with TRBJ2-2, with D unresolved. The CDR3 covers 12 residues. The V end lost 4 bases, the J end lost 6 bases, and 9 bases lay between the germline ends. Germline V gene data show CDR1 as SQVTM and CDR2 as ANQGSEA. The DNA for the CDR3 is TGCAGCGTTGTTAAGGGTGCCGGGGAGCTGTTTTTT. This translates into CSVVKGAGELFF.

This clone was observed many times. In the same sample, other DNA sequences code for this CDR3. J is TRBJ2-3 and V is TRBV4-3; D might be TRBD1 (6 bases). Germline CDR1 and CDR2: LGHNA and YSLEER. V shed 2 bases and J shed 0 bases, with 15 bases lying between them. CDR3 length: 17 residues. CDR3 sequence: CASSQLGPGQSTDTQYF. The CDR3 DNA reads TGCGCCAGCAGCCAATTGGGACCGGGACAAAGCACAGATACGCAGTATTTT.

In the case of this clone: This likely came from a read error, as a far larger clone is one base away. The chain employs TRBV30 and TRBJ2-7; D possibly corresponds to TRBD1 (5 bases). Germline CDR1 is GTSNPN and CDR2 is SVGIG (reference sequence). The CDR3 totals 16 residues. The CDR3 here is CAWSTKDRLGSYEQCF. As DNA, the CDR3 is TGTGCCTGGAGTACCAAAGACAGATTGGGCTCCTACGAGCAGTGCTTC.

This clone was seen a handful of times. This sample includes further DNA sequences coding for the same CDR3. The chain is built from TRBV15 and TRBJ2-7; D not certain. Germline lookup yields CDR1 LNHNV and CDR2 YYDKDF (reference sequence). This CDR3 spans 12 amino acids. Between the trimmed V and J ends, which lost 0 bases and 6 bases, there was a span of 6 bases. The CDR3 coding sequence is TGTGCCACCAGCAGAGATCTGGGCGAGCAGTACTTC. This gives the protein CATSRDLGEQYF.

This clone was picked up a small number of times. The identical CDR3 is also encoded by other nucleotide sequences in the sample. The CDR3 loop is CASSHGQGYEQYF. CDR3 coding DNA: TGTGCCAGCTCCCACGGACAGGGGTACGAGCAGTACTTC. The V and J genes are TRBV18 and TRBJ2-7; TRBD1 matches 9 bases. The V gene end was trimmed by 6 bases and the J gene end by 4 bases; junction bases not matched to a gene: 4. The germline V gene encodes CDR1 KGHSH and CDR2 LQKENI. This CDR3 is 13 amino acids long.

The chain combines TRBV30 with TRBJ2-3; 8 nucleotides align to TRBD2. The CDR3 contains 13 residues. The germline V gene has CDR1 GTSNPN and CDR2 SVGIG (reference sequence). V gave up 5 bases and J gave up 5 bases; unmatched junction bases: 6. CDR3 sequence: CAWGLAVRDTQYF. The DNA for the CDR3 is TGTGCCTGGGGACTAGCTGTCAGAGATACGCAGTATTTT.

This clone was found a few times. The rearrangement joins TRBV5-6 to TRBJ2-3, with D uncertain. The CDR3 totals 12 residues. Per germline, CDR1 SGHDT and CDR2 YYEEEE. V lost 0 bases and J 6 bases, leaving 5 bases between the germline ends. The CDR3: CASSLEMDTQYF. The CDR3 DNA is TGTGCCAGCAGCTTGGAAATGGATACGCAGTATTTT.

The V gene is TRBV2, the J gene TRBJ2-7, with D hard to call. With 8 bases removed from V and 6 bases from J, the gap between germline ends came to 14 bases. Germline values: CDR1 SNHLY, CDR2 FYNNEI. There are 12 residues in the CDR3. The CDR3 is CASARTPFEQYF. The CDR3 nucleotides read TGTGCCAGCGCCCGGACGCCCTTCGAGCAGTACTTC.